This TCR beta chain was captured by sequencing in a study of T cell clones after liver transplantation. Profiled with immunoSEQ multiplex PCR; TCRdb holds only in-frame clones, not every one. The sample lists roughly 55,000 clones; about 69% were seen once. The germline CDR1 and CDR2 sequences are LNHDA and SQIVND (reference sequence). Trimming removed 2 bases from V and 9 bases from J, with 11 bases in between. The CDR3 is 13 amino acids. The rearrangement joins TRBV19 to TRBJ2-1; D remains ambiguous. The sequencing used CD4+ T cells from blood, collected 54 months after liver transplant. This sequence originates from a human patient who received a liver transplant. Certain T cells may be donor cells from the graft. CDR3 DNA sequence: TGTGCCAGTAGTATAAGTTGGGGAACTGAGCAGTTCTTC. Translating gives CASSISWGTEQFF.